This T cell receptor (beta chain) appears in the sequencing data of a study of cytomegalovirus exposure and HLA in healthy donors. While the first cohort had 600 to 750 subjects, the donors belonged to the separate validation cohort of over a hundred subjects. Profiled with immunoSEQ multiplex PCR; TCRdb holds only in-frame clones, not every one. The data show around 150,000 clones, about 85% seen once. This CDR3 spans 15 amino acids. Germline lookup yields CDR1 KGHSH and CDR2 LQKENI. V shed 5 bases, J shed 3 bases, and the junction held 5 bases outside the gene matches. The chain employs TRBV18 and TRBJ1-1; 11 nucleotides agree with TRBD1. What was sequenced was PBMCs. The clonotype was recovered from a man under 40 in good health and CMV-seropositive. In DNA, the CDR3 is TGTGCCAGCTCAACCAGGACAGGGGGCTACACTGAAGCTTTCTTT. Translation gives CASSTRTGGYTEAFF. The full variable domain, with the rest looked up from reference TRBV18 and TRBJ1-1, is NAGVMQNPRHLVRRRGQEARLRCSPMKGHSHVYWYRQLPEEGLKFMVYLQKENIIDESGMPKERFSAEFPKEGPSILRIQQVVRGDSAAYFCASSTRTGGYTEAFFGQGTRLTVV.